This is a list of T cell receptor beta chains from one sample in a study of T cell clones after liver transplantation. Sequenced by immunoSEQ multiplex PCR; TCRdb stores in-frame clones only, minus some. The sample shows tens of thousands of clones, 80% to 95% of them seen only once. Here the sequenced sample was CD4+ T cells from blood, taken roughly 25 months after liver transplant. These TCRs come from a human patient who received a liver transplant. Certain T cells may be donor cells from the graft. Both conserved end residues are part of each CDR3. Each record gives: J gene, V gene, clone size, D gene, CDR3 length, CDR3 DNA, CDR3 protein. D genes are given only for firm matches. Not every row has a clone size; where given, it reads once, few, many or a size class.

J gene: TRBJ1-1
V gene: TRBV18
clone size: NA
D gene: NA
CDR3 length: 18
CDR3 DNA: TGTGCCAGCTCACCGCTCGCTCTGACAGAACTGATGAACACTGAAGCTTTCTTT
CDR3 protein: CASSPLALTELMNTEAFF

J gene: TRBJ2-1
V gene: TRBV7-8
clone size: NA
D gene: NA
CDR3 length: 15
CDR3 DNA: TGTGCCAGCAGCAACAGCGGTAGCTCCTACAATGAGCAGTTCTTC
CDR3 protein: CASSNSGSSYNEQFF

J gene: TRBJ1-1
V gene: TRBV29-1
clone size: NA
D gene: NA
CDR3 length: 12
CDR3 DNA: TGCAGCGCAAAAGGGGCAGGGGCTGAAGCTTTCTTT
CDR3 protein: CSAKGAGAEAFF

J gene: TRBJ1-1
V gene: TRBV4-1
clone size: NA
D gene: TRBD1
CDR3 length: 16
CDR3 DNA: TGCGCCAGCAGCCGTCGACAGGGGTCTTTGAACACTGAAGCTTTCTTT
CDR3 protein: CASSRRQGSLNTEAFF

J gene: TRBJ2-1
V gene: TRBV6-1
clone size: NA
D gene: NA
CDR3 length: 12
CDR3 DNA: TGTGCCAGCAGTGACGTCGCAAATGAGCAGTTCTTC
CDR3 protein: CASSDVANEQFF

J gene: TRBJ2-7
V gene: TRBV19
clone size: few
D gene: NA
CDR3 length: 16
CDR3 DNA: TGTGCCAGTAGTAGCCGCGCCGGGGGATCCCACTACGAGCAGTACTTC
CDR3 protein: CASSSRAGGSHYEQYF

J gene: TRBJ2-1
V gene: TRBV6-5
clone size: NA
D gene: NA
CDR3 length: 14
CDR3 DNA: TGTGCCAGCAGTCCTCCCGCAGGACCCAATGAGCAGTTCTTC
CDR3 protein: CASSPPAGPNEQFF

J gene: TRBJ1-5
V gene: TRBV19
clone size: NA
D gene: TRBD1
CDR3 length: 13
CDR3 DNA: TGTGCCAGTAGTGACAGGGCGATTCAGCCCCAGCATTTT
CDR3 protein: CASSDRAIQPQHF

J gene: TRBJ2-7
V gene: TRBV5-4
clone size: NA
D gene: TRBD1
CDR3 length: 14
CDR3 DNA: TGTGCCAGCAGCTTGGACCAGGGGGCTTACGAGCAGTACTTC
CDR3 protein: CASSLDQGAYEQYF

J gene: TRBJ1-1
V gene: TRBV12-1
clone size: NA
D gene: NA
CDR3 length: 14
CDR3 DNA: TGTGCCAGCACCTGGGGACAGCAAAACACTGAAGCTTTCTTT
CDR3 protein: CASTWGQQNTEAFF

J gene: TRBJ2-7
V gene: TRBV27
clone size: NA
D gene: TRBD1
CDR3 length: 14
CDR3 DNA: TGTGCCAGCAGATTGACAGGGTCGGTCTACGAGCAGTACTTC
CDR3 protein: CASRLTGSVYEQYF

J gene: TRBJ2-5
V gene: TRBV4-2
clone size: NA
D gene: NA
CDR3 length: 13
CDR3 DNA: TGTGCCAGCAGCCAAAGGCTACAAGAGACCCAGTACTTC
CDR3 protein: CASSQRLQETQYF

J gene: TRBJ1-2
V gene: TRBV5-1
clone size: NA
D gene: TRBD1
CDR3 length: 13
CDR3 DNA: TGCGCCAGCAGTCCGGACAGGGCGGAAGGCTACACCTTC
CDR3 protein: CASSPDRAEGYTF